The 14 T cell receptor beta chains below come from one sample, sequenced in a study of T cells expressing NK-cell markers. One entry per CDR3 protein, without DNA, is what TCRdb gives after re-calling the 5' RACE reads. The sample is made up of about 550,000 distinct CDR3 sequences, and the top ten hold 3% to 4.5% of it. The source material was blood T cells: a sorted CD56 or NKG2C T cell subset, CD4+ or CD8+ T cells, or bulk PBMC T cells (not recorded which). The receptors here all came from a man aged 18 to 35 in good health.

This chain uses TRBV10-3 with TRBJ1-3. This CDR3 is 15 amino acids long. CDR1 ENHRY and CDR2 SYGVKD come from the germline V gene. This CDR3 reads CAISESAGSGNTIYF.

The V gene is TRBV6-2 or TRBV6-3, the J gene TRBJ2-7. The CDR3 loop spans 13 amino acids. The germline V gene encodes CDR1 MNHEY and CDR2 SVGEGT. The CDR3 spells CASSQPTVFEQYF.

The chain is built from TRBV7-9 and TRBJ1-2. The CDR3 runs 15 residues. Germline CDR1 and CDR2: SEHNR and FQNEAQ (reference sequence). The CDR3 region is CASSLRKPANYGYTF.

This chain links TRBV4-1 with TRBJ1-1; TCRdb proposes TRBD1, but this gene call is untestable without DNA. This CDR3 is 15 amino acids long. Germline CDR1 reads MGHRA; CDR2 reads YSYEKL. CDR3 residues: CASNSDRGVITEAFF.

The chain links TRBV27 to TRBJ2-1; lacking DNA, the TRBD2 call made by TCRdb goes unchecked. The V gene's germline CDR1 is MNHEY and CDR2 SMNVEV (reference sequence). CDR3 length equals 13 residues. CDR3 sequence reads: CASSPGTHNEQFF.

This chain connects TRBV19 to TRBJ2-5. Per germline, CDR1 LNHDA and CDR2 SQIVND (reference sequence). CDR3 length: 14 amino acids. The CDR3 sequence: CASGRAAYQETQYF.

The V gene is TRBV19, the J gene TRBJ2-3; TCRdb lists TRBD1, though no DNA is available to test this call. The germline V gene encodes CDR1 LNHDA and CDR2 SQIVND (reference sequence). This CDR3 spans 16 amino acids. This chain's CDR3 is CAVQPGIRGRTDTQYF.

The chain combines TRBV7-2 with TRBJ1-5; TCRdb gives TRBD1 as the D gene, but with no DNA this cannot be confirmed. Looked up from germline, CDR1 is SGHTA and CDR2 is FQGNSA. CDR3 length: 15 residues. The CDR3 region is CASSLTGHSNQPQHF.

The rearrangement uses TRBV12-3 or TRBV12-4 and TRBJ2-1; as DNA is missing, the TRBD1 call by TCRdb cannot be tested. CDR3 length: 15 amino acids. CDR3 sequence: CASSLGAVPRDEQFF.

J is TRBJ1-6 and V is TRBV5-1; the TRBD1 assignment by TCRdb is unverifiable without DNA. The CDR3 is 14 amino acids. Germline V CDR1 and CDR2: SGHRS, YFSETQ. The CDR3 sequence is CASSPDRGGSPLHF.

This rearrangement joins TRBV7-9 to TRBJ1-5; with no DNA, the TCRdb D assignment of TRBD1 cannot be verified. The CDR3 contains 15 residues. Germline CDR1 is SEHNR and CDR2 is FQNEAQ (reference sequence). This CDR3 is CASSSTGRGNQPQHF.

The J gene is TRBJ2-1, the V gene TRBV5-6; absent DNA, TCRdb's TRBD2 call cannot be checked. CDR3 size: 17 residues. CDR1 is SGHDT, CDR2 YYEEEE, per germline. The CDR3 reads CASSPRGGTSGDNEQFF.

V and J are TRBV9 and TRBJ2-3; TCRdb calls TRBD2, which cannot be checked without DNA. Germline V gene data show CDR1 as SGDLS and CDR2 as YYNGEE. CDR3 size: 14 residues. The CDR3 spells CASSPIGGTDTQYF.

Here the CDR3 reads CASSRGLAGDEQFF. The chain joins TRBV4-1 to TRBJ2-1; TCRdb gives TRBD2 as the D gene, but with no DNA this cannot be confirmed. CDR1 is MGHRA and CDR2 is YSYEKL in the germline V gene. CDR3 size: 14 residues.